This TCR beta chain was recorded in a study of STAT5B mutations in CD4+ large granular lymphocyte leukemia. CDR3 length: 11 residues. CDR1 is SGHRS, CDR2 YFSETQ, per germline. To note about this clone: The antigen is undetermined. The junction differs from germline at one of its ends, possibly a read error.

The assay was immunoSEQ multiplex PCR, and TCRdb's table has in-frame clones only and misses some. The data show some 35,000 clones, around 89% seen once. The study, taken as a whole, reports: Around 25% of private leukemic clonotypes occurred rarely in other patients' non-leukemic repertoires. Top patient clones used TRBV06 genes more often: 8/27 versus 2/35 in controls.

The chain carries TRBV5-1 and TRBJ2-7, with no clear D. The origin of this receptor is a human donor in good health. The material sequenced was CD4+ T cells from blood buffy coats. The CDR3 reads CASGQYYGQYF. The DNA for the CDR3 is TGCGCCAGCGGTCAGTACTACGGGCAGTACTTC. The full variable domain, with the rest looked up from reference TRBV5-1 and TRBJ2-7, is KAGVTQTPRYLIKTRGQQVTLSCSPISGHRSVSWYQQTPGQGLQFLFEYFSETQRNKGNFPGRFSGRQFSNSRSEMNVSTLELGDSALYLCASGQYYGQYFGPGTRLTVT.